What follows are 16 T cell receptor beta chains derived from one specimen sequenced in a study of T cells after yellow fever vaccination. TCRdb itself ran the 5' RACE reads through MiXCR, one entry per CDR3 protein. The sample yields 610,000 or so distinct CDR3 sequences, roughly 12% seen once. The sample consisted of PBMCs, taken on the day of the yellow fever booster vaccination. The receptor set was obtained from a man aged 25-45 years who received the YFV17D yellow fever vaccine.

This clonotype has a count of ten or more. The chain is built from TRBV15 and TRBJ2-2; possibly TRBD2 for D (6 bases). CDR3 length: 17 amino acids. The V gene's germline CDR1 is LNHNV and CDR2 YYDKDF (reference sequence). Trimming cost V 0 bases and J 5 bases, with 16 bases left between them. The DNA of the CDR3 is TGTGCCACCAGCAGAGATAGGAACGGGAGTTATACCGGGGAGCTGTTTTTT. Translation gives CATSRDRNGSYTGELFF.

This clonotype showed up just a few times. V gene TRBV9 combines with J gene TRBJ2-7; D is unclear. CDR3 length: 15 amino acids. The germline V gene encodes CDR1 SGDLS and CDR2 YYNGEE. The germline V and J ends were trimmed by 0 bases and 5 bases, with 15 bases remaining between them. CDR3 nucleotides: TGTGCCAGCAGCGTAGGGGGTACACAGAGAAACGAGCAGTACTTC. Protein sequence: CASSVGGTQRNEQYF.

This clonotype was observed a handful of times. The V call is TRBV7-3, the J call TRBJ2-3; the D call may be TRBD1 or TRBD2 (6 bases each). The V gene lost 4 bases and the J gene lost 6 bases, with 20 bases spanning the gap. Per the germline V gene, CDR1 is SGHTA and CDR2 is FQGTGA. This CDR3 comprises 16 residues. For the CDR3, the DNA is TGTGCCAGCAGCTCCCGGTCCCGGGGGCTTGGTGATACGCAGTATTTT. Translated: CASSSRSRGLGDTQYF. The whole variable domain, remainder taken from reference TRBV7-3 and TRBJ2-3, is GAGVSQTPSNKVTEKGKYVELRCDPISGHTALYWYRQSLGQGPEFLIYFQGTGAADDSGLPNDRFFAVRPEGSVSTLKIQRTERGDSAVYLCASSSRSRGLGDTQYFGPGTRLTVL.

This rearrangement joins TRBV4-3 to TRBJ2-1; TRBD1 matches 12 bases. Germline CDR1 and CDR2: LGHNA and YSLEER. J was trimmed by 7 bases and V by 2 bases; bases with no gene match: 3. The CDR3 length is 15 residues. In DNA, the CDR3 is TGCGCCAGCAGCCAACCGGGACAGGGGGCAAATGAGCAGTTCTTC. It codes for CASSQPGQGANEQFF.

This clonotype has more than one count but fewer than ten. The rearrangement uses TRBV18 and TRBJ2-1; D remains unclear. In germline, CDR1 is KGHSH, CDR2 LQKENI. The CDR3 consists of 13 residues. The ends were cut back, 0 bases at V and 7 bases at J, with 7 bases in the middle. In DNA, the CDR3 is TGTGCCAGCTCACCACCTCTAGAAAATGAGCAGTTCTTC. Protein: CASSPPLENEQFF.

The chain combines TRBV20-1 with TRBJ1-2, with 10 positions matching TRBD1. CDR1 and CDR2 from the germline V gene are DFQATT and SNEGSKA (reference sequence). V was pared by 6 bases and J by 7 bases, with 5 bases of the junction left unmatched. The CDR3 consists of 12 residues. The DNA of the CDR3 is TGCAGTGCAACCGGGACAGGGGCTGGCTACACCTTC. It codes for CSATGTGAGYTF.

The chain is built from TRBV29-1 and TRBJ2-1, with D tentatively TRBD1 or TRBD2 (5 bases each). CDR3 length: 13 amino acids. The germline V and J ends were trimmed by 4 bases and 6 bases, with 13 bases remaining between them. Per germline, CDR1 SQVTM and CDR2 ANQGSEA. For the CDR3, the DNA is TGCAGCGTTGGGGGGTTGATTTTCAATGAGCAGTTCTTC. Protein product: CSVGGLIFNEQFF.

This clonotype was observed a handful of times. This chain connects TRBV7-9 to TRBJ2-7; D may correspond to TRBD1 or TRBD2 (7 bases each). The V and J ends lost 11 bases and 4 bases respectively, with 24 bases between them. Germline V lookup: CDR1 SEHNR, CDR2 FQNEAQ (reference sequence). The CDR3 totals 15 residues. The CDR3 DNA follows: TGTGCCCAGGGGGGGAGCCGGGACCGCCTTTACGAGCAGTACTTC. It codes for CAQGGSRDRLYEQYF.

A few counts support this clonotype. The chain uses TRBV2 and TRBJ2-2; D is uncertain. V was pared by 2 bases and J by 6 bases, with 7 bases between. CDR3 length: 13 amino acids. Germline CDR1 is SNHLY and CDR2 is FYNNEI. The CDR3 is CASSEPPAGELFF. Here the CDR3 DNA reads TGTGCCAGCAGTGAACCCCCAGCCGGGGAGCTGTTTTTT.

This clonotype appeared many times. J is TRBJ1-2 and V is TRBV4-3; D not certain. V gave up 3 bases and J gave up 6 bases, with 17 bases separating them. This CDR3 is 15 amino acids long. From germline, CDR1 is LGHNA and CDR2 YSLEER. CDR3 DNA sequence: TGCGCCAGCAGCCATCGATTGGGCAATAGAGATGGCTACACCTTC. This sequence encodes CASSHRLGNRDGYTF.

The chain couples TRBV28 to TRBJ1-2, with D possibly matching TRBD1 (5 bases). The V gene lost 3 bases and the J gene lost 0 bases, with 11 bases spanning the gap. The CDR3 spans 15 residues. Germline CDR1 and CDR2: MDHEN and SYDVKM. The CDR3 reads CASSLAGTTNYGYTF. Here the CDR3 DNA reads TGTGCCAGCAGTTTGGCGGGGACGACTAACTATGGCTACACCTTC.

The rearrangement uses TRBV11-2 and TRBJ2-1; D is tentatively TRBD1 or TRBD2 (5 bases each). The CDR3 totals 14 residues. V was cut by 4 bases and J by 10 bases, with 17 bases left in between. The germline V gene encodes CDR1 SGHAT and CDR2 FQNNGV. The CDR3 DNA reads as TGTGCCAGCAGCTCCGACGGGGCCACGTCGGAGCAGTTCTTC. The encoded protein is CASSSDGATSEQFF.

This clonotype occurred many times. The CDR3 DNA is TGTGCCAGCGAAAGAGGGGGTAACACCGGGGAGCTGTTTTTT. As protein: CASERGGNTGELFF. The chain has TRBV12-3 or TRBV12-4 and TRBJ2-2; TRBD1 is a possible D gene (6 bases). V gave up 8 bases and J gave up 2 bases, with 12 bases separating them. This CDR3 spans 14 amino acids.

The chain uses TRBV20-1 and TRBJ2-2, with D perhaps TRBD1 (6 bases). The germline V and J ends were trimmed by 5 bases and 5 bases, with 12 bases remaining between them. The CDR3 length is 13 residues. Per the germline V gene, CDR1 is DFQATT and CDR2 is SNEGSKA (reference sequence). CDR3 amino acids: CSAAGERTGELFF. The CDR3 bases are TGCAGTGCTGCAGGGGAACGAACCGGGGAGCTGTTTTTT.

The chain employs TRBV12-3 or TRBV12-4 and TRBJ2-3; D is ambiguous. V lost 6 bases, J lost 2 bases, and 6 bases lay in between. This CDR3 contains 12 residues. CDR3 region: CASSEITDTQYF. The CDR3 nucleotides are TGTGCCAGCAGCGAGATCACAGATACGCAGTATTTT.

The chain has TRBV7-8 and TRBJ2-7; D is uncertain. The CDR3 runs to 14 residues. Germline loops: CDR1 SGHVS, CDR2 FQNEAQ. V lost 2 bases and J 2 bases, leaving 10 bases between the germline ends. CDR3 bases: TGTGCCAGCAGCTTATTAGCAGCAACCTACGAGCAGTACTTC. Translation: CASSLLAATYEQYF.